This TCR beta chain is drawn from a study of blood T cell repertoires in COVID-19. Study-wide background: From T cells, B-cell-depleted T cells, or PBMCs came the material, which was cDNA or gDNA.

The CDR3 has 15 amino acids. The V gene lost 1 base and the J gene lost 0 bases, with 9 bases spanning the gap. Germline V lookup: CDR1 MNHNS, CDR2 SASEGT. Original analysis: Counts of nucleated cells, estimated from reference gene primer amplification, were obtained. The method was immunoSEQ multiplex PCR; TCRdb's version includes in-frame clones alone and lacks a portion of them. V, J and clone size reflect that table, while D and trimming were determined from the DNA. The sample yields fewer than 350,000 clones, 89% seen once. The clonotype originates from a man between 60 and 75 years old who had recovered from COVID-19. Specimen: PBMCs or T cells enriched from blood (not recorded which). V usage is TRBV6-1 and J usage is TRBJ1-1; D is ambiguous. CDR3 DNA sequence: TGTGCCAGCAGTGAAGATTACAGCCTGAACACTGAAGCTTTCTTT. It yields the protein CASSEDYSLNTEAFF.